This TCR beta chain is drawn from a study of blood T cell repertoires in COVID-19. Study at large: The United States, Italy and Spain provided the acute and convalescent COVID-19 samples. Nucleic acid was either cDNA or gDNA, and it came from T cells, B-cell-depleted T cells, or PBMCs.

CDR1 and CDR2 (germline): SGHRS, YFSETQ. Trimming took 3 bases from V and 0 from J, leaving 13 bases between them. There are 17 residues in the CDR3. Original data processing: Amplifying reference gene primers gave estimates of nucleated cell counts. Sequencing used immunoSEQ multiplex PCR; TCRdb keeps in-frame clones, though not all of them. The V and J calls and clone size were taken over from that table, and D and trimming were inferred from the DNA. Here the sample spans tens of thousands of clones, about 80% being singletons. Sequences were obtained from peripheral blood. The chain links TRBV5-1 to TRBJ2-6; possible D gene TRBD2, 5 bases. This TCR derives from a man in his sixties or seventies with acute or convalescent COVID-19. The CDR3 nucleotides read TGCGCCAGCAGCTCTAGCTGGGTTAGCTCTGGGGCCAACGTCCTGACTTTC. Protein sequence: CASSSSWVSSGANVLTF. Full variable domain (rest looked up from reference TRBV5-1 and TRBJ2-6): KAGVTQTPRYLIKTRGQQVTLSCSPISGHRSVSWYQQTPGQGLQFLFEYFSETQRNKGNFPGRFSGRQFSNSRSEMNVSTLELGDSALYLCASSSSWVSSGANVLTFGAGSRLTVL.